What follows is one TCR beta chain and its context. Amplification used 60 Vbeta primers and 13 Jbeta primers. Clones were sequenced by immunoSEQ multiplex PCR, and TCRdb holds only the in-frame ones, with some missing. The sample carries about 98,000 clones, around 80% recorded once. The sample is drawn from a study of cytomegalovirus exposure and HLA in healthy donors. The CDR3 spans 15 residues. Per germline, CDR1 LGHNA and CDR2 YNFKEQ. Trimming removed 1 base from V and 5 bases from J, with 14 bases in between. This chain connects TRBV4-2 to TRBJ1-1; D is ambiguous. This sequence originates from a man aged 18 to 35 in good health and CMV-seropositive. Material for sequencing was PBMCs. DNA of the CDR3: TGTGCCAGCAGCCAAGGCTCGGGGAAGAGGACTGAAGCTTTCTTT. Translation gives CASSQGSGKRTEAFF.